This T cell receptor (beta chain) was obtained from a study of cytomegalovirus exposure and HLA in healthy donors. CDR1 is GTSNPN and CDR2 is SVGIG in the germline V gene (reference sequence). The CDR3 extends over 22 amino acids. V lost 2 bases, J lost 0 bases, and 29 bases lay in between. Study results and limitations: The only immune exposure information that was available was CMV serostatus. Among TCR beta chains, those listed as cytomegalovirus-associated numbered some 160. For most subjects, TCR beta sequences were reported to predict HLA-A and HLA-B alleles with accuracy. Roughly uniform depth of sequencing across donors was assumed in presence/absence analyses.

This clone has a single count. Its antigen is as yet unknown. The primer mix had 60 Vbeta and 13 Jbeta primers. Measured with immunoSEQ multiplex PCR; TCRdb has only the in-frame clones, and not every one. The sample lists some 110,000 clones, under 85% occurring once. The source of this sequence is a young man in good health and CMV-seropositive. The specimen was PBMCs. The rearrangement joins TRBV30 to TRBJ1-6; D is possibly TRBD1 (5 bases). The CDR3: CAWSRAQWTNGSTISYNSPLHF. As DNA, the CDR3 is TGTGCCTGGAGTCGTGCCCAGTGGACAAATGGCTCCACCATCTCCTATAATTCACCCCTCCACTTT.